The clone carrying this T cell receptor (beta chain) showed up many times. Its matching antigen is unknown. As TCR cDNA was made by 5'RACE template switching, a universal primer site and UMIs were added. TCRdb itself ran the 5' RACE reads through MiXCR, one entry per CDR3 protein. Here the sample spans about 310,000 distinct CDR3 sequences, around 3.6% being singletons. The data were obtained in a study of T cells after yellow fever vaccination. Findings of the study overall: Highly abundant clonotypes carried over from the bulk population could end up in FACS-sorted repertoires as contaminants. Most primary-vaccination clones recurred post-booster (nearly 98% CD4, 85% to 90% CD8).

V lost 6 bases and J 2 bases, leaving 19 bases between the germline ends. The CDR3 extends over 16 amino acids. Germline assignment: CDR1 SGHAT and CDR2 FQNNGV. This TCR was sampled from a man aged 18 to 29 who received the YFV17D yellow fever vaccine. The chain has TRBV11-2 and TRBJ2-5, with TRBD1 as a possible D gene (5 bases). The sequencing used PBMCs, collected on the day of the yellow fever booster vaccination. The CDR3 protein is CASRIPGLRDQETQYF. The CDR3 nucleotides read TGTGCCAGCAGGATCCCAGGGTTAAGGGATCAAGAGACCCAGTACTTC. Combining the CDR3 with reference TRBV11-2 and TRBJ2-5 gives the whole variable domain EAGVAQSPRYKIIEKRQSVAFWCNPISGHATLYWYQQILGQGPKLLIQFQNNGVVDDSQLPKDRFSAERLKGVDSTLKIQPAKLEDSAVYLCASRIPGLRDQETQYFGPGTRLLVL.